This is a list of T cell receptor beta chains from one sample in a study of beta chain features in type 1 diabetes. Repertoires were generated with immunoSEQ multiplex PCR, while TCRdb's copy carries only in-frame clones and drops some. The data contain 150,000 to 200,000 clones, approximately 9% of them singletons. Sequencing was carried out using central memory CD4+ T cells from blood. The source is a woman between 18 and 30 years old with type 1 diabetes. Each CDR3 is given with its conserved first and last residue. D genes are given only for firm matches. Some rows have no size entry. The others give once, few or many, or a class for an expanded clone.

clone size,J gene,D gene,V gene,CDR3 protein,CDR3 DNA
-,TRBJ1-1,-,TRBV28,CASIVNTEAFF,TGTGCCAGCATCGTAAACACTGAAGCTTTCTTT
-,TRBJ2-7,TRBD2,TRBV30,CAWVWSGTPYEQYF,TGTGCCTGGGTTTGGAGCGGGACCCCCTACGAGCAGTACTTC
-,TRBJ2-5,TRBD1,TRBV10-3,CAISEPGQGRETQYF,TGTGCCATCAGTGAACCAGGACAGGGGCGGGAGACCCAGTACTTC
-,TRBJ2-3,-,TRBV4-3,CASSQGSRGSGGATDTQYF,TGCGCCAGCAGCCAGGGGTCACGCGGGTCGGGCGGGGCCACAGATACGCAGTATTTT
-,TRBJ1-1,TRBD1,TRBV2,CASSAGTGNTEAFF,TGTGCCAGCAGTGCCGGGACAGGGAACACTGAAGCTTTCTTT
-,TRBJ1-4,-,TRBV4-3,CASSQEPRGTNEKLFF,TGCGCCAGCAGCCAAGAACCCCGGGGGACTAATGAAAAACTGTTTTTT
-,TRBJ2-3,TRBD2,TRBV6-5,CASRSGVSTDTQYF,TGTGCCAGCAGAAGCGGGGTTAGCACAGATACGCAGTATTTT
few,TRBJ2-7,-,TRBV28,CASQGTPSYEQYF,TGTGCCAGCCAGGGGACACCATCCTACGAGCAGTACTTC
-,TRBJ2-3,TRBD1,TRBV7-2,CASSTGDWGTDTQYF,TGTGCCAGCAGCACAGGGGATTGGGGCACAGATACGCAGTATTTT
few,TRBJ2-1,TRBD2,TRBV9,CASSAGLAAYNEQFF,TGTGCCAGCAGTGCTGGCCTAGCGGCTTACAATGAGCAGTTCTTC
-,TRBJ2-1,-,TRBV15,CATSYRAANNEQFF,TGTGCCACCAGCTACCGTGCCGCTAACAATGAGCAGTTCTTC
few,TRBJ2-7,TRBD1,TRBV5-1,CASRGQGAYEQYF,TGCGCCAGCAGGGGACAGGGGGCCTACGAGCAGTACTTC
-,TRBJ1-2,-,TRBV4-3,CASSHDTANYGYTF,TGCGCCAGCAGCCATGATACAGCCAACTATGGCTACACCTTC
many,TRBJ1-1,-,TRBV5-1,CASSFGAGGADTEAFF,TGCGCCAGCAGCTTTGGGGCCGGGGGGGCGGACACTGAAGCTTTCTTT
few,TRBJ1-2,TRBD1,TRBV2,CASSLGETGRGYTF,TGTGCCAGCAGCTTAGGCGAGACAGGGAGAGGCTACACCTTC
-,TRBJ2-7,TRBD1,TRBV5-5,CASSRPGQGAEQYF,TGTGCCAGCAGCCGACCGGGACAGGGTGCCGAGCAGTACTTC
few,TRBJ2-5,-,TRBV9,CASSPDFQETQYF,TGTGCCAGCAGCCCGGACTTTCAAGAGACCCAGTACTTC
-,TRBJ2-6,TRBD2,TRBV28,CASTPTSGQTGANVLTF,TGTGCCAGCACTCCGACTAGCGGGCAAACTGGGGCCAACGTCCTGACTTTC
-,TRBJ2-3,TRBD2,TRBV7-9,CASSFGLAATDTQYF,TGTGCCAGCAGCTTCGGACTAGCGGCCACAGATACGCAGTATTTT
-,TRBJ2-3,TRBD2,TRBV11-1,CASSSTSGRVDTQYF,TGTGCCAGCAGCTCGACTAGCGGGAGGGTGGATACGCAGTATTTT
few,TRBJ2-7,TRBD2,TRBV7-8,CASSLAAAAGGSYEQYF,TGTGCCAGCAGCTTAGCGGCTGCAGCGGGAGGTTCCTACGAGCAGTACTTC
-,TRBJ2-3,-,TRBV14,CASSQTWRTSTDTQYF,TGTGCCAGCAGCCAAACTTGGAGGACTAGCACAGATACGCAGTATTTT
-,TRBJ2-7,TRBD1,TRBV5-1,CASSLTGPEKYF,TGCGCCAGCAGCCTGACAGGGCCTGAGAAGTACTTC
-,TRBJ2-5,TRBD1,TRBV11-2,CASSWGQGSGRETQYF,TGTGCCAGCAGCTGGGGACAGGGAAGTGGAAGAGAGACCCAGTACTTC
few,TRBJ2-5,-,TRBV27,CASATRARETQYF,TGTGCCAGCGCCACCAGGGCCCGGGAGACCCAGTACTTC
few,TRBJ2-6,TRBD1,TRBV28,CASSLTGAGANVLTF,TGTGCCAGTTCACTCACAGGGGCCGGGGCCAACGTCCTGACTTTC
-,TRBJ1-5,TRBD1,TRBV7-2,CASSSRQGHQPQHF,TGTGCCAGCAGCTCCAGACAGGGGCATCAGCCCCAGCATTTT
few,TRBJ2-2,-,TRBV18,CASSELFGQSTGELFF,TGTGCCAGCTCAGAGCTATTCGGACAAAGCACCGGGGAGCTGTTTTTT
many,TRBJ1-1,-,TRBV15,CATSQPGTLNTEAFF,TGTGCCACCAGCCAGCCCGGGACATTAAACACTGAAGCTTTCTTT
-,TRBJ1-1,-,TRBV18,CASSPIQGNTEAFF,TGTGCCAGCTCACCAATTCAGGGAAACACTGAAGCTTTCTTT
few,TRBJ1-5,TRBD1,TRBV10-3,CAISATGENQPQHF,TGTGCCATCAGTGCAACAGGGGAAAATCAGCCCCAGCATTTT
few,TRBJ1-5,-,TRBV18,CASSLRGGNNQPQHF,TGTGCCAGCTCACTACGGGGGGGGAACAATCAGCCCCAGCATTTT
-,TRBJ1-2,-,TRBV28,CASSRPGQGTSSYGYTF,TGTGCCAGCAGTCGGCCTGGGCAGGGAACCTCCTCCTATGGCTACACCTTC
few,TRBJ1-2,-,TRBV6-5,CASSEWQNYGYTF,TGTGCCAGCAGTGAATGGCAGAACTATGGCTACACCTTC
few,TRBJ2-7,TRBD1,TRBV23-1,CASSLGQGTPREQYF,TGCGCCAGCAGTCTAGGACAGGGAACCCCTCGGGAGCAGTACTTC
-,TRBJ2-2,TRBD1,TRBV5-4,CATRQGSGELFF,TGTGCCACCCGACAGGGGAGCGGGGAGCTGTTTTTT
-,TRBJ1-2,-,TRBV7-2,CASSFWQAEGAGYTF,TGTGCCAGCAGCTTTTGGCAGGCCGAGGGAGCGGGCTACACCTTC
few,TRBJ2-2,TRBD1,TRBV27,CASSHPTGVGTGELFF,TGTGCCAGCAGTCACCCAACAGGGGTGGGCACCGGGGAGCTGTTTTTT
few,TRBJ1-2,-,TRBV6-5,CAIPTLYRWSNTF,TGTGCCATCCCAACCCTATACAGGTGGAGCAACACCTTC
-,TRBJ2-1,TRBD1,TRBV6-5,CASSYMGQGMNEQFF,TGTGCCAGCAGTTATATGGGACAGGGAATGAATGAGCAGTTCTTC
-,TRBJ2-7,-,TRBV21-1,CASSKGGDRDSYEQYF,TGTGCCAGCAGCAAAGGGGGGGACAGGGACTCCTACGAGCAGTACTTC
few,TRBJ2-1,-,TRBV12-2,CASRLGTVNEQFF,TGTGCAAGTCGCTTAGGGACAGTAAATGAGCAGTTCTTC
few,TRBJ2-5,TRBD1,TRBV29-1,CSVDREQETQYF,TGCAGCGTCGACAGGGAGCAAGAGACCCAGTACTTC
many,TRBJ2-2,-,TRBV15,CATSREQGNTGELFF,TGTGCCACCAGCAGAGAACAGGGGAACACCGGGGAGCTGTTTTTT
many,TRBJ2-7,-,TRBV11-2,CASSPSGRGLEQYF,TGTGCCAGCAGCCCGTCGGGGCGGGGCCTCGAGCAGTACTTC
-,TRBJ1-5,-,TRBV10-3,CASEDSGGHQPQHF,TGTGCCTCCGAGGACAGCGGAGGTCATCAGCCCCAGCATTTT
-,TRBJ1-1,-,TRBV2,CASSINRVTEAFF,TGTGCCAGCAGTATCAACAGGGTCACTGAAGCTTTCTTT